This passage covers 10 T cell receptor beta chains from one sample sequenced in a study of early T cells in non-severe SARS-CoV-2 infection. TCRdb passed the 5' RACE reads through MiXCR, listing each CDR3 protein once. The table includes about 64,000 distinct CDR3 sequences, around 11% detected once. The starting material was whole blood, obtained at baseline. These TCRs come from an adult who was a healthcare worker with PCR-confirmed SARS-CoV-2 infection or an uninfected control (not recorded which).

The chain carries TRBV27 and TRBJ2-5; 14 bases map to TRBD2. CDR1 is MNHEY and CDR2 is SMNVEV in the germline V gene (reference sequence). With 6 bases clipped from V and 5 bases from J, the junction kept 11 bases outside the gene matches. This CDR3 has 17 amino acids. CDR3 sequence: CASSRRLAGGLRETQYF. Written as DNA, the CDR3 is TGTGCCAGCAGCCGCAGACTAGCGGGGGGGCTACGGGAGACCCAGTACTTC.

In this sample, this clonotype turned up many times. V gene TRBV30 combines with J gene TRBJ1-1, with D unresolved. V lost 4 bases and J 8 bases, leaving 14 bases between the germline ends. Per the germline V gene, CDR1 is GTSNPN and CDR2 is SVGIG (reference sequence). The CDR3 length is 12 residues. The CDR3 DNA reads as TGTGCCTGGAACAATCTCCCGGGGGAAGCTTTCTTT. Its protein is CAWNNLPGEAFF.

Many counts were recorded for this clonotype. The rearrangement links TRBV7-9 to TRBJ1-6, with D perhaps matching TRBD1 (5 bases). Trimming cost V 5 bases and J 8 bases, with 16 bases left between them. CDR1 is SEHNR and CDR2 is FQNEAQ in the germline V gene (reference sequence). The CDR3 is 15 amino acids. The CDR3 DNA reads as TGTGCCAGCAGCCCAGGGCTGGCGTGGGATTCACCCCTCCACTTT. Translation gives CASSPGLAWDSPLHF.

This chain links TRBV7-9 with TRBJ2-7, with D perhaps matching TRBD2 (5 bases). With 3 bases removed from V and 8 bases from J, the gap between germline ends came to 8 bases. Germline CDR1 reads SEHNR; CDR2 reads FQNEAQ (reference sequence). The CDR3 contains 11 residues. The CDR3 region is CASSLERKQYF. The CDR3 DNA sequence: TGTGCCAGCAGCTTGGAGCGGAAGCAGTACTTC.

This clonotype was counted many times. CDR3 in DNA: TGTGCCTGGAGTGCCGCGGGGGAGCAGTTCTTC. Amino acids: CAWSAAGEQFF. This chain connects TRBV30 to TRBJ2-1; D perhaps matches TRBD2 (6 bases). Germline loops: CDR1 GTSNPN, CDR2 SVGIG (reference sequence). Deletions cut 1 base from V and 10 bases from J, with 8 bases between. CDR3 length equals 11 residues.

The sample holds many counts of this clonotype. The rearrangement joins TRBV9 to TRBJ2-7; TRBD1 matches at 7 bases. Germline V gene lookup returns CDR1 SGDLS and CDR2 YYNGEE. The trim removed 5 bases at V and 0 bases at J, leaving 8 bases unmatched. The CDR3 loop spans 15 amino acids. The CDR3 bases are TGTGCCAGCAGTGAAGAAGGGACAGCCTCCTACGAGCAGTACTTC. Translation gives CASSEEGTASYEQYF.

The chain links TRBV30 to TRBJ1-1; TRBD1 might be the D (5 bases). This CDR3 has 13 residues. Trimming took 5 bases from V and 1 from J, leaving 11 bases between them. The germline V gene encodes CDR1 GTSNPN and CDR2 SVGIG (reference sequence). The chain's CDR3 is CAWVVGRNTEAFF. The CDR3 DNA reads TGTGCCTGGGTGGTGGGGCGGAACACTGAAGCTTTCTTT.

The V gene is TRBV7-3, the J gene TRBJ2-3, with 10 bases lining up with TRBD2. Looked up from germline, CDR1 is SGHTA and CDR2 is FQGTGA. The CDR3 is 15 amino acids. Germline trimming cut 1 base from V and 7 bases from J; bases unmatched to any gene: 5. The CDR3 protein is CASSLSSGGTNTQYF. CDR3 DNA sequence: TGTGCCAGCAGCTTAAGTAGCGGGGGGACCAATACGCAGTATTTT.

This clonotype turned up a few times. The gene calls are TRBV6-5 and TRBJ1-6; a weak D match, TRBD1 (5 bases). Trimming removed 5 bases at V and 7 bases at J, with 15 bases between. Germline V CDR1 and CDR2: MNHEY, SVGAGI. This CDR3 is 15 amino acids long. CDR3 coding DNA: TGTGCCAGCAGTGACGTCTTTCGGGGGAATTCACCCCTCCACTTT. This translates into CASSDVFRGNSPLHF.

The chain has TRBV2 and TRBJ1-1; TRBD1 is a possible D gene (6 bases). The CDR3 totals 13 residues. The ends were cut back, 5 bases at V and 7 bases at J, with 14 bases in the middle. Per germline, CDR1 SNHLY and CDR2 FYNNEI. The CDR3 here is CASSPTGDSEAFF. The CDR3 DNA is TGTGCCAGCAGTCCGACAGGCGACAGTGAAGCTTTCTTT.